This T cell receptor beta chain was profiled in a study of CD8+ T cells in alopecia areata. The authors extracted RNA and reverse transcribed it into cDNA as the sequencing template. Method: immunoSEQ multiplex PCR; TCRdb's copy keeps in-frame clones and lacks some. The table shows roughly 150,000 clones, with around 57% occurring only once. Cell sorting on a FACSAria was used to separate CD4+ and CD8+ T cells from the PBMCs. Looked up from germline, CDR1 is MNHEY and CDR2 is SVGAGI. This CDR3 region has 14 residues. V lost 5 bases and J lost 5, with 13 bases in between. The chain carries TRBV6-5 and TRBJ1-5; D not resolved. The source of this sequence is a human donor in good health. Sequencing was done on a sample of CD4+ T cells sorted from blood. The CDR3 DNA follows: TGTGCCAGCAGTAGGTCCAGGAGGGATCAGCCCCAGCATTTT. The encoded protein is CASSRSRRDQPQHF.